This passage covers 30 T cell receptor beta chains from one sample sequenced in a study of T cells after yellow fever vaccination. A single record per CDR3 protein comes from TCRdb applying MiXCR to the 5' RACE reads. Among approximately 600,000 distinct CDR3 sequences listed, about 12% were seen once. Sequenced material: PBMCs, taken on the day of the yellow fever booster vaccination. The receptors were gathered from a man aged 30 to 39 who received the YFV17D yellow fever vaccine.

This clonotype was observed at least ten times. The CDR3 DNA is TGTGCCAGCCGTGGAGGGTCTAGCGCAGATACGCAGTATTTT. It encodes CASRGGSSADTQYF. This chain joins TRBV6-1 and TRBJ2-3; TRBD2 might be the D (6 bases). This CDR3 has 14 amino acids. V was pared by 8 bases and J by 4 bases, with 16 bases between. The germline V gene has CDR1 MNHNS and CDR2 SASEGT.

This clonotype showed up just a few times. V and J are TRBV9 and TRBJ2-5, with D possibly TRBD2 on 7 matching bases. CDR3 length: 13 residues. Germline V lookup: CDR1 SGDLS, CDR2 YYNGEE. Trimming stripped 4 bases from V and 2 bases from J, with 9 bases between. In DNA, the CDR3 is TGTGCCAGCAGCAGCGGGACACAAGAGACCCAGTACTTC. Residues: CASSSGTQETQYF.

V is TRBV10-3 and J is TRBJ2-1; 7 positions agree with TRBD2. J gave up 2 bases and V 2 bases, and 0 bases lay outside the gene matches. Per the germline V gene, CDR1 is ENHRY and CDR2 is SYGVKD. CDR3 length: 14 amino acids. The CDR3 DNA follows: TGTGCCATCAGTGAGGGACTAGCCTACAATGAGCAGTTCTTC. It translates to CAISEGLAYNEQFF.

The CDR3 protein is CASMGQAGETQYF. Here the CDR3 DNA reads TGTGCCAGCATGGGCCAGGCTGGGGAGACCCAGTACTTC. The V gene is TRBV7-2, the J gene TRBJ2-5; D remains ambiguous. This CDR3 has 13 residues. From germline, CDR1 is SGHTA and CDR2 FQGNSA. The V end was cut by 7 bases, the J end by 5 bases, with 14 bases between.

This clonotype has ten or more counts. The CDR3 here is CASASGQNYGYTF. For the CDR3, the DNA is TGTGCCAGTGCTTCAGGACAGAATTATGGCTACACCTTC. J is TRBJ1-2 and V is TRBV28, with a possible D match to TRBD1 (6 bases). This CDR3 has 13 amino acids. Between the trimmed V and J ends, which lost 9 bases and 5 bases, there was a span of 16 bases. In germline, CDR1 is MDHEN, CDR2 SYDVKM.

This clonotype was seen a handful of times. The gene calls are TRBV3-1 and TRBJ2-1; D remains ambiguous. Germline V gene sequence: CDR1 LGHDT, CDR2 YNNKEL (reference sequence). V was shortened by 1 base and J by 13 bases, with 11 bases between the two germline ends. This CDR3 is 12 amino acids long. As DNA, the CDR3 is TGTGCCAGCAGCCAAGGACCAGAGAAACAGTTCTTC. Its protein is CASSQGPEKQFF.

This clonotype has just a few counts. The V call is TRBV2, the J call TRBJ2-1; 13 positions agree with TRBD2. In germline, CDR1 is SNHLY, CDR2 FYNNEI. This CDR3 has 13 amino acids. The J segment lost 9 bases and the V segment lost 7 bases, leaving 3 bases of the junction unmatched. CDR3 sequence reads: CASTLAGGGEQFF. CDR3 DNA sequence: TGTGCCAGCACACTAGCGGGAGGGGGTGAGCAGTTCTTC.

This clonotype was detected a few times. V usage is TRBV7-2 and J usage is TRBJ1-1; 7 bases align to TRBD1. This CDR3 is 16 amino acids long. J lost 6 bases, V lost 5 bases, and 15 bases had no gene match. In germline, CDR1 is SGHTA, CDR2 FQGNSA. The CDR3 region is CASSLDLGQHVPEAFF. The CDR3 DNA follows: TGTGCCAGCAGCCTAGACCTGGGACAGCACGTCCCTGAAGCTTTCTTT.

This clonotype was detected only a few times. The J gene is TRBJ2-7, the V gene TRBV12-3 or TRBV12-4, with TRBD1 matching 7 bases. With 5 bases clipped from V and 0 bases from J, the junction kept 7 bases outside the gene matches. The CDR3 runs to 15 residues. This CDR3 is CASSTTGILSYEQYF. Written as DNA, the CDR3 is TGTGCCAGCAGTACGACAGGGATACTCTCCTACGAGCAGTACTTC.

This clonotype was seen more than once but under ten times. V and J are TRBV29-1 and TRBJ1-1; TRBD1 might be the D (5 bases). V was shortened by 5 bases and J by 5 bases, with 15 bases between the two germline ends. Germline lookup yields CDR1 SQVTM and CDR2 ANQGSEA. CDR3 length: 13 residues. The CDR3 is CSVTAGGVTEAFF. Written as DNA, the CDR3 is TGCAGCGTTACTGCGGGGGGTGTGACTGAAGCTTTCTTT.

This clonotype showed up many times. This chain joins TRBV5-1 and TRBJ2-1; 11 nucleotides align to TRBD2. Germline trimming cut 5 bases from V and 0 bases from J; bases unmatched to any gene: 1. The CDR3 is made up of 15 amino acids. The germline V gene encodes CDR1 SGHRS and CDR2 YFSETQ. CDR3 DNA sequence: TGCGCCAGCAGAGGGACTAGCGGCTCCTACAATGAGCAGTTCTTC. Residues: CASRGTSGSYNEQFF.

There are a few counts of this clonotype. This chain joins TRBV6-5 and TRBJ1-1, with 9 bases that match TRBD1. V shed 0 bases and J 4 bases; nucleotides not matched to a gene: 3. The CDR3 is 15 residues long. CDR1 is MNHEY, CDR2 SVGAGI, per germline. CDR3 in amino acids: CASSYSGQGRTEAFF. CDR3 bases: TGTGCCAGCAGTTACTCAGGACAGGGGCGCACTGAAGCTTTCTTT.

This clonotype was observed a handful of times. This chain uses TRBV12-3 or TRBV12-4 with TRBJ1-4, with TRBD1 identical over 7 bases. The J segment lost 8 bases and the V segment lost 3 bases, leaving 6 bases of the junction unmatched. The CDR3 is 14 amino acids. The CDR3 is CASSFHAGGEKLFF. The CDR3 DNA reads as TGTGCCAGCAGTTTCCACGCAGGGGGAGAAAAACTGTTTTTT.

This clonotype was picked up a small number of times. The CDR3 loop is CASSQERAGPYEQYF. Written as DNA, the CDR3 is TGCGCCAGCAGCCAAGAACGGGCGGGTCCCTACGAGCAGTACTTC. The chain couples TRBV4-3 to TRBJ2-7; tentative D call: TRBD2 (5 bases). CDR3 size: 15 residues. The germline gives CDR1 LGHNA, CDR2 YSLEER. V was trimmed by 0 bases and J by 2 bases, leaving 11 bases between them.

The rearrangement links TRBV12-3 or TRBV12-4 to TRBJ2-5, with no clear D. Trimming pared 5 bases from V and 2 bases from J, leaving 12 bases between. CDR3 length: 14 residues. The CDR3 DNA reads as TGTGCCAGCAGTCGTGTCATGGCTCAAGAGACCCAGTACTTC. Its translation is CASSRVMAQETQYF.

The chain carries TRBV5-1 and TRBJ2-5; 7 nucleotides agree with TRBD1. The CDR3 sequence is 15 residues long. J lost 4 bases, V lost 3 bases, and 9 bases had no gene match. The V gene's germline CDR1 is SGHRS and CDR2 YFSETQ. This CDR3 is CASSSPPGQLETQYF. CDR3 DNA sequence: TGCGCCAGCAGCTCACCCCCGGGACAGCTAGAGACCCAGTACTTC.

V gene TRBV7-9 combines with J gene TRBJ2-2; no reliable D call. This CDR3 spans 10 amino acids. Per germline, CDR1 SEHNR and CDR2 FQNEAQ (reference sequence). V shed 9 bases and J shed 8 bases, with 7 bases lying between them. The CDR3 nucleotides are TGTGCCAGTACTACGGGGGAGCTGTTTTTT. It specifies CASTTGELFF.

The CDR3 spells CRGSPGQGTGTEAFF. Written as DNA, the CDR3 is TGCAGAGGATCTCCGGGACAGGGGACGGGCACTGAAGCTTTCTTT. V and J are TRBV20-1 and TRBJ1-1; 10 bases fit TRBD1. The germline V gene has CDR1 DFQATT and CDR2 SNEGSKA (reference sequence). This CDR3 contains 15 residues.

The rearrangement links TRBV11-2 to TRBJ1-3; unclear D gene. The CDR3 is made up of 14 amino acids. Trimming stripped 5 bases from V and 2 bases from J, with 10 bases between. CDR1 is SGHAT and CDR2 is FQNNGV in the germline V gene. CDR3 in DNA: TGTGCCAGCAGCCCTGGCGGAGCTGGAAACACCATATATTTT. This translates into CASSPGGAGNTIYF.

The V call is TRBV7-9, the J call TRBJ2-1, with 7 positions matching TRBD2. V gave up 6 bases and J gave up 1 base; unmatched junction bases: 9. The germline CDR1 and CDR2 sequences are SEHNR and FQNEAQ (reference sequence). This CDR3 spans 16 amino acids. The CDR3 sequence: CASRETSVRSYNEQFF. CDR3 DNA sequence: TGTGCCAGCAGAGAAACTAGCGTAAGGTCCTACAATGAGCAGTTCTTC.

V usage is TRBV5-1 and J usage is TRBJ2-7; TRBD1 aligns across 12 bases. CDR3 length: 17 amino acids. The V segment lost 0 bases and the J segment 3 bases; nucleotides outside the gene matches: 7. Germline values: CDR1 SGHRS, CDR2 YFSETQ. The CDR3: CASSLAPGQGAVYEQYF. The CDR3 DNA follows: TGCGCCAGCAGCTTGGCTCCGGGACAGGGGGCCGTCTACGAGCAGTACTTC.

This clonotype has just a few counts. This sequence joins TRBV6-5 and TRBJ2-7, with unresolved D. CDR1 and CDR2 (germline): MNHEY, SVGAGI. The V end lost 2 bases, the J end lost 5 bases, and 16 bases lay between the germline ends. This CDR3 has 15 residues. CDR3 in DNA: TGTGCCAGCAGTTACGGCCAGAGAGTCTCGGACGAGCAGTACTTC. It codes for CASSYGQRVSDEQYF.

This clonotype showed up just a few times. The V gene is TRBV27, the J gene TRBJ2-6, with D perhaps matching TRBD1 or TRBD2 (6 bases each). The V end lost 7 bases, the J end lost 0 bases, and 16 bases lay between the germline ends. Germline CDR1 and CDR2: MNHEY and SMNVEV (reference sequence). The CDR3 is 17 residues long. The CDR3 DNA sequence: TGTGCCAGCACCTTAGAGTGGGGGGCCTCTGGGGCCAACGTCCTGACTTTC. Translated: CASTLEWGASGANVLTF.

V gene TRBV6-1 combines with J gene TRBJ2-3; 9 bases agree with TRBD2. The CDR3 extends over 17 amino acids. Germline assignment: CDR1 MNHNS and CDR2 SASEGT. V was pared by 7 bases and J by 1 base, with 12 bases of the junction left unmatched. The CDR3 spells CASIPAAGGPGTDTQYF. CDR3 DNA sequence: TGTGCCAGCATCCCGGCGGCGGGAGGGCCCGGCACAGATACGCAGTATTTT.

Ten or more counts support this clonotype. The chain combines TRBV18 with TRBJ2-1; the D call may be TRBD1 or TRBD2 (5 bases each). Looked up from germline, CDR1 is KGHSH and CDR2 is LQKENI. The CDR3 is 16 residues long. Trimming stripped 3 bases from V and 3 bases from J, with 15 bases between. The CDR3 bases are TGTGCCAGCTCACCCGTTCGGGGCTCCTACTACAATGAGCAGTTCTTC. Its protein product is CASSPVRGSYYNEQFF.

The CDR3 reads CASSQSLELYEQYF. The CDR3 DNA sequence: TGCGCCAGCAGCCAATCGCTGGAACTCTACGAGCAGTACTTC. The chain combines TRBV4-3 with TRBJ2-7; D gene ambiguous. Per germline, CDR1 LGHNA and CDR2 YSLEER. The V gene lost 2 bases and the J gene lost 3 bases, with 11 bases spanning the gap. CDR3 length equals 14 residues.

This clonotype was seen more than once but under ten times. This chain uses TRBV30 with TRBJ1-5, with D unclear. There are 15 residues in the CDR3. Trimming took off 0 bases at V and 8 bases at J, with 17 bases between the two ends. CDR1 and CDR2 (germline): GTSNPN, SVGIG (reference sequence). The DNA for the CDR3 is TGTGCCTGGAGTGTCTCGGGCCGCTCCCTTGAGCCCCAGCATTTT. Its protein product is CAWSVSGRSLEPQHF. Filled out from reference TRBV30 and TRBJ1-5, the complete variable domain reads SQTIHQWPATLVQPVGSPLSLECTVEGTSNPNLYWYRQAAGRGLQLLFYSVGIGQISSEVPQNLSASRPQDRQFILSSKKLLLSDSGFYLCAWSVSGRSLEPQHFGDGTRLSIL.

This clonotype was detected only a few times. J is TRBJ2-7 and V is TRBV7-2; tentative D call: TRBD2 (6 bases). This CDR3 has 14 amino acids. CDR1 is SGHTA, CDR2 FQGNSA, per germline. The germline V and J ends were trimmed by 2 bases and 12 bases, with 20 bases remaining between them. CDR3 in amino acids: CASSLMDSGPSRYF. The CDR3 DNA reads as TGTGCCAGCAGCTTAATGGATAGCGGCCCCTCCCGGTACTTC.

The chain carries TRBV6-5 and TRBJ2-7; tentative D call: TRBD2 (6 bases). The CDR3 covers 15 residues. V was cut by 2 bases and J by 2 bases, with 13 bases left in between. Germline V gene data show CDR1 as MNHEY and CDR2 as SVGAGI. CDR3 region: CASSYGAGTPYEQYF. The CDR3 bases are TGTGCCAGCAGTTACGGGGCGGGAACCCCCTACGAGCAGTACTTC.

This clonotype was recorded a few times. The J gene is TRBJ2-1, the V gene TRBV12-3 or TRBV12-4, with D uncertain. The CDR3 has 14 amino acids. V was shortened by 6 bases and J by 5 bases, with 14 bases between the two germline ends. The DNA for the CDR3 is TGTGCCAGCAGCAGCCTAGGGCTTGACAATGAGCAGTTCTTC. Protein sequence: CASSSLGLDNEQFF.